Below are 26 T cell receptor beta chains sequenced from a single sample in a study of cytomegalovirus exposure and HLA in healthy donors. Amplification used 60 Vbeta primers and 13 Jbeta primers. Using immunoSEQ multiplex PCR, the repertoire was profiled, and TCRdb retains in-frame clones only, with some absent. The sample includes about 130,000 clones, roughly 78% of them seen just once. Sequencing used PBMCs. The source is a man aged 25-45 years in good health.

The chain combines TRBV7-2 with TRBJ2-7; the match to TRBD1 covers 8 bases. CDR1 SGHTA and CDR2 FQGNSA come from the germline V gene. The junction had 9 bases not matched to a gene; V was cut back by 5 bases and J by 6 bases. CDR3 length equals 14 residues. The CDR3 DNA is TGTGCCAGCAGCCGAGGACAGGGTGTCAGCGAGCAGTACTTC. Its translation: CASSRGQGVSEQYF.

The chain links TRBV18 to TRBJ2-1; possible D gene TRBD2, 5 bases. This CDR3 comprises 16 residues. Trimming shortened V by 6 bases and J by 9 bases, and 24 bases separated the two germline ends. From germline, CDR1 is KGHSH and CDR2 LQKENI. The chain's CDR3 is CASSQASGLVRSEQFF. The CDR3 DNA sequence: TGTGCCAGCTCCCAAGCGTCGGGATTGGTACGTAGTGAGCAGTTCTTC.

The count of this clone is one. The V gene is TRBV13, the J gene TRBJ1-2; D possibly corresponds to TRBD1 (6 bases). V was pared by 5 bases and J by 6 bases, with 22 bases between. Germline V gives CDR1 PRHDT, CDR2 FYEKMQ (reference sequence). This CDR3 is 16 amino acids long. CDR3 protein: CASSLFQGWEGHGYTF. The DNA of the CDR3 is TGTGCCAGCAGCCTGTTTCAGGGGTGGGAGGGGCATGGCTACACCTTC.

The gene calls are TRBV6-5 and TRBJ1-5; TRBD1 might be the D (6 bases). Germline V gene lookup returns CDR1 MNHEY and CDR2 SVGAGI. The V end lost 4 bases, the J end lost 11 bases, and 18 bases lay between the germline ends. CDR3 length: 14 amino acids. CDR3 loop: CASSWGQGSMAQHF. The CDR3 nucleotides are TGTGCCAGCAGTTGGGGGCAGGGGTCAATGGCCCAGCATTTT.

For this clone: This sample also contains other DNA sequences that code for the same CDR3. The chain is built from TRBV18 and TRBJ2-7, with a weak D call TRBD2 (5 bases). This CDR3 is 13 amino acids long. Germline CDR1 and CDR2: KGHSH and LQKENI. Deletions cut 2 bases from V and 0 bases from J, with 5 bases between. The CDR3 DNA sequence: TGTGCCAGCTCACCAGGGAGCTCCTACGAGCAGTACTTC. This encodes CASSPGSSYEQYF.

The rearrangement links TRBV7-8 to TRBJ2-7, with 7 bases aligning to TRBD2. The trim removed 2 bases at V and 0 bases at J, leaving 10 bases unmatched. Germline values: CDR1 SGHVS, CDR2 FQNEAQ. This CDR3 contains 17 residues. CDR3 nucleotide sequence: TGTGCCAGCAGCTTAAGGGGCGGACTAGGACTCTCCTACGAGCAGTACTTC. This codes for CASSLRGGLGLSYEQYF. Together with reference TRBV7-8 and TRBJ2-7, the CDR3 gives the full variable domain: GAGVSQSPRYKVAKRGQDVALRCDPISGHVSLFWYQQALGQGPEFLTYFQNEAQLDKSGLPSDRFFAERPEGSVSTLKIQRTQQEDSAVYLCASSLRGGLGLSYEQYFGPGTRLTVT.

The chain couples TRBV5-1 to TRBJ2-1, with TRBD2 matching 16 bases. The CDR3 sequence is 17 residues long. Trimming removed 0 bases from V and 4 bases from J; junction bases left unmatched: 1. The germline V gene encodes CDR1 SGHRS and CDR2 YFSETQ. The CDR3 sequence: CASSLEGLAGGYNEQFF. Written as DNA, the CDR3 is TGCGCCAGCAGCTTGGAGGGACTAGCGGGAGGGTACAATGAGCAGTTCTTC.

Concerning this clone: At one end the junction does not follow the germline gene, possibly because of a read error. Distinct nucleotide sequences in the sample also encode this CDR3. This chain connects TRBV5-4 to TRBJ2-5; D is possibly TRBD1 (6 bases). Germline loops: CDR1 SGHNT, CDR2 YYREEE (reference sequence). This CDR3 spans 12 amino acids. This CDR3 reads CASSQGMETQYF. The CDR3, as DNA: TGTGCCAGCAGCCAGGGGATGGAGACCCAATACTTC.

Here the CDR3 DNA reads TGTGCCAGCAGTGACTCTAGCGGGAGAACCGGGGAGCTGTTTTTT. Amino acids: CASSDSSGRTGELFF. This rearrangement joins TRBV2 to TRBJ2-2; TRBD2 matches 10 bases. CDR3 length equals 15 residues. With V trimmed by 3 bases and J by 5 bases, 3 bases remained unmatched. CDR1 is SNHLY and CDR2 is FYNNEI in the germline V gene.

This chain uses TRBV25-1 with TRBJ2-7; TRBD1 matches 8 bases. The V segment lost 4 bases and the J segment 2 bases; nucleotides outside the gene matches: 7. This CDR3 has 15 amino acids. Germline V gene data show CDR1 as MGHDK and CDR2 as SYGVNS. The CDR3 DNA is TGTGCCAGCAGTGCGGGGACAGGCCTCGCCTACGAGCAGTACTTC. Translation: CASSAGTGLAYEQYF.

The rearrangement uses TRBV25-1 and TRBJ2-2; the D gene is possibly TRBD1 (5 bases). V lost 6 bases, J lost 5 bases, and 13 bases lay in between. The CDR3 spans 14 residues. Germline lookup yields CDR1 MGHDK and CDR2 SYGVNS. The CDR3 DNA reads as TGTGCCAGCAGGGGGCAGGGCCCTACCGGGGAGCTGTTTTTT. This encodes CASRGQGPTGELFF.

The chain employs TRBV7-9 and TRBJ1-2, with D perhaps matching TRBD1 (6 bases). CDR1 and CDR2 from the germline V gene are SEHNR and FQNEAQ (reference sequence). V was shortened by 4 bases and J by 8 bases, with 14 bases between the two germline ends. CDR3 length: 13 amino acids. The CDR3 sequence: CASSSRQDGGYTF. The CDR3 coding sequence is TGTGCCAGCAGCTCAAGACAGGACGGGGGCTACACCTTC.

The chain is built from TRBV6-6 and TRBJ2-2; 9 positions match TRBD1. CDR1 MNHNY and CDR2 SVGAGI come from the germline V gene (reference sequence). The CDR3 sequence is 14 residues long. V gave up 6 bases and J gave up 6 bases; unmatched junction bases: 5. The CDR3 DNA reads as TGTGCCAGCAGACCACAGGGGGCGGCCGGGGAGCTGTTTTTT. As protein: CASRPQGAAGELFF.

V usage is TRBV6-1 and J usage is TRBJ2-5, with D tentatively TRBD2 (6 bases). The CDR3 spans 14 residues. The V end lost 9 bases, the J end lost 11 bases, and 25 bases lay between the germline ends. Germline CDR1 reads MNHNS; CDR2 reads SASEGT. In DNA form, the CDR3 reads TGTGCCAGTGGAGGGGAGGAAGGTGGAATTGAGCAGTACTTC. Its translation is CASGGEEGGIEQYF.

The J gene is TRBJ2-1, the V gene TRBV7-9; 14 bases are shared with TRBD2. The V segment lost 4 bases and the J segment 8 bases; nucleotides outside the gene matches: 7. This CDR3 is built from 16 residues. The germline gives CDR1 SEHNR, CDR2 FQNEAQ (reference sequence). The CDR3 coding sequence is TGTGCCAGCAGCTCGTCCGTGGGACTAGCGGGAGATGAGCAGTTCTTC. This translates into CASSSSVGLAGDEQFF.

The chain couples TRBV9 to TRBJ2-1, with 9 positions matching TRBD2. CDR3 length: 14 amino acids. CDR1 and CDR2 (germline): SGDLS, YYNGEE. V lost 8 bases, J lost 2 bases, and 5 bases stayed unmatched. CDR3 in amino acids: CASCAGGAYNEQFF. In nucleotides, the CDR3 is TGTGCCAGTTGTGCGGGAGGGGCCTACAATGAGCAGTTCTTC.

The chain couples TRBV7-2 to TRBJ2-5; the match to TRBD2 covers 10 bases. The trim removed 1 base at V and 2 bases at J, leaving 10 bases unmatched. The CDR3 is made up of 18 amino acids. Germline V gene lookup returns CDR1 SGHTA and CDR2 FQGNSA. The CDR3 spells CASSLGGLARGLQETQYF. The CDR3 coding sequence is TGTGCCAGCAGCTTAGGGGGACTAGCGAGAGGATTGCAAGAGACCCAGTACTTC.

The genes are TRBV9 and TRBJ2-2; TRBD1 aligns across 8 bases. Per germline, CDR1 SGDLS and CDR2 YYNGEE. V lost 2 bases and J lost 6; bases outside the gene matches: 6. The CDR3 covers 15 residues. The CDR3 protein is CASSVAQGAAGELFF. The CDR3 bases are TGTGCCAGCAGCGTGGCCCAGGGGGCAGCCGGGGAGCTGTTTTTT.

V is TRBV18 and J is TRBJ1-4; 7 bases agree with TRBD1. The trim removed 0 bases at V and 6 bases at J, leaving 4 bases unmatched. This CDR3 has 15 amino acids. From germline, CDR1 is KGHSH and CDR2 LQKENI. The CDR3: CASSPPEGAHEKLFF. The CDR3 DNA follows: TGTGCCAGCTCACCACCTGAGGGGGCCCATGAAAAACTGTTTTTT.

The sample holds a few counts of this clone. The chain combines TRBV7-2 with TRBJ1-1; weak D call: TRBD1 (5 bases). V was pared by 5 bases and J by 6 bases, with 10 bases between. Germline assignment: CDR1 SGHTA and CDR2 FQGNSA. CDR3 size: 12 residues. CDR3 in DNA: TGTGCCAGCAGCCCCCGGGGGGCTGAAGCTTTCTTT. Its protein product is CASSPRGAEAFF.

This chain links TRBV25-1 with TRBJ1-1; tentatively, D is TRBD1 (5 bases). Trimming removed 7 bases from V and 5 bases from J, with 17 bases in between. Germline loops: CDR1 MGHDK, CDR2 SYGVNS. The CDR3 length is 14 residues. CDR3 region: CASTGDSYRTEAFF. Here the CDR3 DNA reads TGTGCCAGCACCGGTGACAGTTACCGAACTGAAGCTTTCTTT.

The chain uses TRBV7-2 and TRBJ2-3, with 7 nucleotides matching TRBD2. Germline values: CDR1 SGHTA, CDR2 FQGNSA. The CDR3 covers 16 residues. V lost 6 bases to trimming and J lost 0 bases; unmatched junction nucleotides: 9. The CDR3 DNA reads TGTGCCAGCAGTCGCCCCCTAGCGGCAAGCACAGATACGCAGTATTTT. Protein: CASSRPLAASTDTQYF.

The chain recombines TRBV4-1 with TRBJ1-1; D is unclear. This CDR3 has 17 residues. The germline V gene encodes CDR1 MGHRA and CDR2 YSYEKL. The germline V and J ends were trimmed by 0 bases and 0 bases, with 14 bases remaining between them. For the CDR3, the DNA is TGCGCCAGCAGCCAAGATATAGGCGAACTAATGAACACTGAAGCTTTCTTT. Protein sequence: CASSQDIGELMNTEAFF.

This sequence joins TRBV5-6 and TRBJ2-1; TRBD2 aligns across 9 bases. In germline, CDR1 is SGHDT, CDR2 YYEEEE. Unmatched junction bases numbered 16, after V lost 6 bases and J lost 9 bases. The CDR3 runs 16 residues. The CDR3, as DNA: TGTGCCAGCAATACGAGGGTCGCGGGAGGGCCCCGTGAGCAGTTCTTC. As protein: CASNTRVAGGPREQFF.

This chain joins TRBV30 and TRBJ2-3; 8 nucleotides agree with TRBD2. The CDR3 is made up of 15 amino acids. V lost 3 bases to trimming and J lost 6 bases; unmatched junction nucleotides: 11. The germline CDR1 and CDR2 sequences are GTSNPN and SVGIG (reference sequence). CDR3 nucleotides: TGTGCCTGGAGCGGGAGGGCGGGGTCAAGGGATACGCAGTATTTT. This codes for CAWSGRAGSRDTQYF.

The chain has TRBV7-3 and TRBJ2-1; 8 bases line up with TRBD2. J lost 1 base, V lost 0 bases, and 5 bases had no gene match. This CDR3 contains 17 residues. Germline V lookup: CDR1 SGHTA, CDR2 FQGTGA. CDR3 residues: CASSLTSTSESYNEQFF. The CDR3 DNA sequence: TGTGCCAGCAGCTTAACCTCGACTAGCGAATCCTACAATGAGCAGTTCTTC.